A single sample is the source of the 8 T cell receptor beta chains below, sequenced in a study of shared clonotypes between healthy human individuals. CD8 cells regarded as naive lacked CD45RO, were positively chosen for CCR7, and omitted terminally differentiated effector memory CD45RA+ cells. Repertoires were generated with immunoSEQ multiplex PCR, while TCRdb's copy carries only in-frame clones and drops some. The repertoire consists of around 1.9 million clones, with 80% to 95% occurring once and the leading ten covering less than 2%. Specimen: naive CD8+ T cells from PBMCs. These receptors originate from a man younger than 35 in good health. Some clones in this sample may be carry-over from other donors' samples.

This chain uses TRBV29-1 with TRBJ1-2; maybe TRBD1 (6 bases). Germline assignment: CDR1 SQVTM and CDR2 ANQGSEA. This CDR3 has 16 amino acids. V was shortened by 6 bases and J by 4 bases, with 24 bases between the two germline ends. The CDR3 is CSVLTSGGDTIYGYTF. CDR3 bases: TGCAGCGTACTGACCTCCGGGGGGGACACCATCTATGGCTACACCTTC.

V usage is TRBV7-8 and J usage is TRBJ2-2; 8 positions agree with TRBD2. CDR1 and CDR2 (germline): SGHVS, FQNEAQ. The CDR3 consists of 15 residues. Trimming removed 3 bases from V and 3 bases from J; junction bases left unmatched: 3. In DNA form, the CDR3 reads TGTGCCAGCAGCTTTCCGGGAGGGCACACCGGGGAGCTGTTTTTT. The encoded protein is CASSFPGGHTGELFF.

This clone was counted between two and nine times. The V gene is TRBV7-9, the J gene TRBJ2-2; the match to TRBD2 covers 9 bases. The CDR3 is 18 amino acids. The junction had 14 bases not matched to a gene; V was cut back by 5 bases and J by 4 bases. Germline V gene sequence: CDR1 SEHNR, CDR2 FQNEAQ (reference sequence). The CDR3 loop is CASSPRRLAGVATGELFF. CDR3 nucleotide sequence: TGTGCCAGCAGCCCCAGAAGATTAGCGGGAGTCGCCACCGGGGAGCTGTTTTTT.

The rearrangement links TRBV2 to TRBJ1-5; 7 bases map to TRBD1. Looked up from germline, CDR1 is SNHLY and CDR2 is FYNNEI. V shed 3 bases, J shed 4 bases, and the junction held 6 bases outside the gene matches. This CDR3 region has 15 residues. The CDR3 spells CASSDGRGGNQPQHF. In DNA, the CDR3 is TGTGCCAGCAGTGATGGCAGGGGGGGGAATCAGCCCCAGCATTTT.

The CDR3 loop reads CAWSRGTGLGEQYF. The CDR3 DNA sequence: TGTGCCTGGAGCAGAGGGACAGGGCTCGGCGAGCAGTACTTC. V gene TRBV30 combines with J gene TRBJ2-7, with TRBD1 identical over 9 bases. The germline gives CDR1 GTSNPN, CDR2 SVGIG (reference sequence). The ends lost 3 bases at V and 6 bases at J; junction bases unmatched: 9. This CDR3 has 14 amino acids.

The chain uses TRBV6-5 and TRBJ2-7, with TRBD2 matching over 7 bases. Germline lookup yields CDR1 MNHEY and CDR2 SVGAGI. This CDR3 comprises 16 residues. With V trimmed by 0 bases and J by 3 bases, 8 bases remained unmatched. The CDR3 sequence: CASSYSGEGPLYEQYF. The CDR3 DNA reads TGTGCCAGCAGTTACTCGGGGGAGGGCCCCCTCTACGAGCAGTACTTC.

The V and J genes are TRBV13 and TRBJ2-3; the D gene is possibly TRBD2 (6 bases). Germline CDR1 reads PRHDT; CDR2 reads FYEKMQ (reference sequence). The CDR3 extends over 13 amino acids. Trimming removed 6 bases from V and 7 bases from J, with 14 bases in between. CDR3 protein: CASRGLASNTQYF. CDR3 bases: TGTGCCAGCAGGGGGCTAGCGAGCAATACGCAGTATTTT.

This chain uses TRBV6-1 with TRBJ1-3; D is uncertain. Trimming cost V 6 bases and J 6 bases, with 6 bases left between them. CDR1 and CDR2 from the germline V gene are MNHNS and SASEGT. The CDR3 has 11 amino acids. CDR3 residues: CASSVQNTIYF. CDR3 sequence (DNA): TGTGCCAGCAGCGTTCAAAACACCATATATTTT.